The clone carrying this TCR beta chain was observed a handful of times. What it recognizes is unknown. This specimen comes from a study of cytomegalovirus exposure and HLA in healthy donors. Study-wide findings and caveats: In a later analysis, donors in an Asian-associated ancestry cluster reportedly had fewer N-insertions in productive TCRs than the cohort mean.

Healthy bone marrow donors made up the donor group. PCR used 60 Vbeta primers and 13 Jbeta primers. Using immunoSEQ multiplex PCR, the repertoire was profiled, and TCRdb retains in-frame clones only, with some absent. The table shows 95,000 to 150,000 clones, with over 9.5% occurring only once. Sequenced material: PBMCs. The source is a woman aged 18 to 35 in good health and CMV-seropositive.

CDR3 protein: CASSLTGYSAYEQYF. The CDR3 DNA sequence: TGTGCCAGCAGCCTAACGGGGTACAGTGCCTACGAGCAGTACTTC. The V call is TRBV6-5, the J call TRBJ2-7; D is possibly TRBD2 (5 bases). V lost 6 bases, J lost 2 bases, and 17 bases lay in between. CDR1 is MNHEY, CDR2 SVGAGI, per germline. This CDR3 spans 15 amino acids.